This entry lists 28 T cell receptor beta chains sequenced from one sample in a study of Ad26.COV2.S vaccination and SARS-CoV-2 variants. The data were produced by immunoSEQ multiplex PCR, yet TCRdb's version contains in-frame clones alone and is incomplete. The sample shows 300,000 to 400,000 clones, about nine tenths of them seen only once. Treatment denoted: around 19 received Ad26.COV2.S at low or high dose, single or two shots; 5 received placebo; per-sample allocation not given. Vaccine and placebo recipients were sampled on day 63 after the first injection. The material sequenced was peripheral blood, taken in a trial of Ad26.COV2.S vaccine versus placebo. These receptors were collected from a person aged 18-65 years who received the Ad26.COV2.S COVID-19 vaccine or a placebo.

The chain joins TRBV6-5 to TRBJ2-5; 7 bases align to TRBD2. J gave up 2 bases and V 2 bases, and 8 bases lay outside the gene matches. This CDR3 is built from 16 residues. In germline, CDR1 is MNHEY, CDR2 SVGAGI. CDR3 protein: CASSYRAGSKQETQYF. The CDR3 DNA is TGTGCCAGCAGTTACCGAGCGGGGAGCAAACAAGAGACCCAGTACTTC.

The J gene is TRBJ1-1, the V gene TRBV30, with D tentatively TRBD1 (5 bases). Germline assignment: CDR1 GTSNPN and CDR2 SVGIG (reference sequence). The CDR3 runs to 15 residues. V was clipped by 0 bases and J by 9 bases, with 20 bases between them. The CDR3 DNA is TGTGCCTGGAGTGTGGGGGGTCTTTCTCCTATTAAAGCTTTCTTT. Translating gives CAWSVGGLSPIKAFF.

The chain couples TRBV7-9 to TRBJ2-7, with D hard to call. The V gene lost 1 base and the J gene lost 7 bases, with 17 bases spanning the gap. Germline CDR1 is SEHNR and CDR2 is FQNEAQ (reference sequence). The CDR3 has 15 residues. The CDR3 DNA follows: TGTGCCAGCAGCTTAGGTTTCGGCCTTATCTCAGAGCAGTACTTC. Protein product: CASSLGFGLISEQYF.

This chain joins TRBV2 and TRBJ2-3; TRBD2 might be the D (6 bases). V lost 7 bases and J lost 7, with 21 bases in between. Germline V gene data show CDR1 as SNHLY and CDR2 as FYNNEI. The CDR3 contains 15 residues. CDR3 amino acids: CASTEEGIGEYTQYF. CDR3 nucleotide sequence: TGTGCCAGCACCGAGGAGGGAATTGGGGAATATACGCAGTATTTT.

CDR3 bases: TGTGCCAGCAGCCACCCCCTGGCAGGATGGAACACTGAAGCTTTCTTT. It encodes CASSHPLAGWNTEAFF. The gene calls are TRBV11-2 and TRBJ1-1; D not certain. Germline assignment: CDR1 SGHAT and CDR2 FQNNGV. The CDR3 loop spans 16 amino acids. Trimming took off 5 bases at V and 1 base at J, with 17 bases between the two ends.

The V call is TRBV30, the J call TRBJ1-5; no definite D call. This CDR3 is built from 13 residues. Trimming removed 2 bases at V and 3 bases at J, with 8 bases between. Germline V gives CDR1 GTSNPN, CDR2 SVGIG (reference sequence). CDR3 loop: CAWSRGDNQPQHF. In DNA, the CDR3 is TGTGCCTGGAGTCGTGGGGACAATCAGCCCCAGCATTTT.

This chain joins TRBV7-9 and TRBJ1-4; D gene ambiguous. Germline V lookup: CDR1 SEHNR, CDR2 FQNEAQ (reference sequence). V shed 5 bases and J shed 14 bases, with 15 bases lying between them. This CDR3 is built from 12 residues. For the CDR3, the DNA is TGTGCCAGCAGCGCCCGGAGGCAAGAGCTGTTTTTT. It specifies CASSARRQELFF.

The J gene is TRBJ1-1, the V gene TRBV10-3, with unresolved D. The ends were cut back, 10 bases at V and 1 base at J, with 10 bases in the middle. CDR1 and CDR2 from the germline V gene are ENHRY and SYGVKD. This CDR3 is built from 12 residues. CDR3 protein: CATTLGNTEAFF. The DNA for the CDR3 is TGTGCCACCACTCTTGGGAACACTGAAGCTTTCTTT.

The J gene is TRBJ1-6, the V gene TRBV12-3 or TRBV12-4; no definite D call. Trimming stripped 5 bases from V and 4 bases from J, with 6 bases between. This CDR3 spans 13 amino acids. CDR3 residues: CASSPRYNSPLHF. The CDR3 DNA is TGTGCCAGCAGTCCCCGTTATAATTCACCCCTCCACTTT.

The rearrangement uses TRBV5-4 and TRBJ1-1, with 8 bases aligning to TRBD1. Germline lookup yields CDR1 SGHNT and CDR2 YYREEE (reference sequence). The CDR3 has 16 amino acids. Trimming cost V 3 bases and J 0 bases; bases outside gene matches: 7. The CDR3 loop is CASSSDRQGMNTEAFF. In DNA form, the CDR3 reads TGTGCCAGCAGCTCAGACAGACAGGGGATGAACACTGAAGCTTTCTTT.

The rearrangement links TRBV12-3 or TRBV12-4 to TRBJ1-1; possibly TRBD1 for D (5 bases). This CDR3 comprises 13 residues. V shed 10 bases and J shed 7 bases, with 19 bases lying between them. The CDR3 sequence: CATGRGRVDEAFF. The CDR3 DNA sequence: TGTGCCACAGGTCGGGGGAGGGTGGATGAAGCTTTCTTT.

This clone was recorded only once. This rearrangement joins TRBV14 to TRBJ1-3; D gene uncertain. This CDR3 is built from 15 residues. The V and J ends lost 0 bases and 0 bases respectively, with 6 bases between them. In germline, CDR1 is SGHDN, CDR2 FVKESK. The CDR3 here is CASSQDVNSGNTIYF. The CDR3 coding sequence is TGTGCCAGCAGCCAAGACGTTAACTCTGGAAACACCATATATTTT.

The CDR3 nucleotides are TGCGCCAGCAGCCAAGCCTTTGCAGGGAGAGATACGCAGTATTTT. Translating it yields CASSQAFAGRDTQYF. The chain combines TRBV4-1 with TRBJ2-3, with D perhaps given as TRBD1 or TRBD2 (5 bases each). This CDR3 spans 15 amino acids. Trimming removed 1 base from V and 5 bases from J, with 13 bases in between. Germline assignment: CDR1 MGHRA and CDR2 YSYEKL.

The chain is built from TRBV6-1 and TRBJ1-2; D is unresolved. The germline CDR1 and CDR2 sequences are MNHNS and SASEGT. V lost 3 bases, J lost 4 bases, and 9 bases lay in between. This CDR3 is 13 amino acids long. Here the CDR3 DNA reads TGTGCCAGCAGTGATGGCAGGTTCTATGGCTACACCTTC. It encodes CASSDGRFYGYTF.

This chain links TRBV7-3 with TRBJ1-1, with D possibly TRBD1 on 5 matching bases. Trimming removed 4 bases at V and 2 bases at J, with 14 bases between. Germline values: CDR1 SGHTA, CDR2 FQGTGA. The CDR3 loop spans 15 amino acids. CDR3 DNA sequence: TGTGCCAGCAGCTCACTGATGGGGGTAAACACTGAAGCTTTCTTT. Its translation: CASSSLMGVNTEAFF.

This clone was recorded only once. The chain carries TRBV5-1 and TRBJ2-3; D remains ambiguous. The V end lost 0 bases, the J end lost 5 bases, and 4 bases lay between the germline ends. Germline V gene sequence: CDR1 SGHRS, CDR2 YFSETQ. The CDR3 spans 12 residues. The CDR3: CASSLVRDTQYF. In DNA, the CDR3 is TGCGCCAGCAGCTTGGTCCGAGATACGCAGTATTTT.

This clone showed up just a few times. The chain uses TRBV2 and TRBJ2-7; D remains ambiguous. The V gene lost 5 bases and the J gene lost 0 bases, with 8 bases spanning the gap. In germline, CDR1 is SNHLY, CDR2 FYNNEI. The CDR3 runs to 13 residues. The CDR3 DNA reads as TGTGCCAGCAGTCAAGGACCCTCCTACGAGCAGTACTTC. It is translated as CASSQGPSYEQYF.

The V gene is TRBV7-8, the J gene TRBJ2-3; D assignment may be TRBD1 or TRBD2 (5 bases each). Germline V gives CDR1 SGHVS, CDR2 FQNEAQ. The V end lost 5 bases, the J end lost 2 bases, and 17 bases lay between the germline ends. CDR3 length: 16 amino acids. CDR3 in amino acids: CASSVEGRANTDTQYF. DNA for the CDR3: TGTGCCAGCAGCGTAGAGGGCAGGGCCAACACAGATACGCAGTATTTT.

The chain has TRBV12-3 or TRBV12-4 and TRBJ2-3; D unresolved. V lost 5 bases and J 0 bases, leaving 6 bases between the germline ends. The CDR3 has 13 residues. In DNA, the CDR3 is TGTGCCAGCAGTGCCCGAAGCACAGATACGCAGTATTTT. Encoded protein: CASSARSTDTQYF.

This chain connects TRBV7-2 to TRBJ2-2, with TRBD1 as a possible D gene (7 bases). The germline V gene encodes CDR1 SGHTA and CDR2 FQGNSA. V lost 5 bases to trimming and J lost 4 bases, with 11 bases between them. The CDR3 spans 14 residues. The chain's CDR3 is CASSPQGGTGELFF. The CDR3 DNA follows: TGTGCCAGCAGCCCCCAGGGGGGCACCGGGGAGCTGTTTTTT.

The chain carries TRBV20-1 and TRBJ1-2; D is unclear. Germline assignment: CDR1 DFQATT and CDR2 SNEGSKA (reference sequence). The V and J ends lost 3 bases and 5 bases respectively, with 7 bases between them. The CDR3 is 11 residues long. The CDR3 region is CSARPWYGYTF. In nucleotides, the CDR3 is TGCAGTGCTAGGCCCTGGTATGGCTACACCTTC.

CDR3 DNA sequence: TGTGCCAGCAGTCCTCAAATCTACGCCTATGGCTACACCTTC. It translates to CASSPQIYAYGYTF. The chain joins TRBV27 to TRBJ1-2, with D unresolved. Germline V CDR1 and CDR2: MNHEY, SMNVEV (reference sequence). With 5 bases removed from V and 4 bases from J, the gap between germline ends came to 14 bases. This CDR3 is built from 14 residues.

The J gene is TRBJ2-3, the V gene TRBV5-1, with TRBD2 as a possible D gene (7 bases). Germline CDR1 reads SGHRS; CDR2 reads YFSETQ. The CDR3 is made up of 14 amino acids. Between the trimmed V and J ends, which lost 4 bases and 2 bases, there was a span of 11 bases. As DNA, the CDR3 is TGCGCCAGCAGCCGGGGGGCCCTCACAGATACGCAGTATTTT. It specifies CASSRGALTDTQYF.

This CDR3 reads CAWIRGRTEAFF. For the CDR3, the DNA is TGTGCCTGGATCAGGGGACGGACTGAAGCTTTCTTT. The chain uses TRBV30 and TRBJ1-1; D possibly corresponds to TRBD1 (6 bases). The CDR3 extends over 12 amino acids. Trimming cost V 4 bases and J 5 bases, with 11 bases left between them. Germline values: CDR1 GTSNPN, CDR2 SVGIG (reference sequence).

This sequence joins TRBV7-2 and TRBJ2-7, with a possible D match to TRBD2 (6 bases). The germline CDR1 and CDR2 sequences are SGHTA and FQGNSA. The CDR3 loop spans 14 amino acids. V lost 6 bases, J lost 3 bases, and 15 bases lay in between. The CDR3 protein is CASRTTSTVYEQYF. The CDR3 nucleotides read TGTGCCAGCAGGACTACTAGCACTGTCTACGAGCAGTACTTC.

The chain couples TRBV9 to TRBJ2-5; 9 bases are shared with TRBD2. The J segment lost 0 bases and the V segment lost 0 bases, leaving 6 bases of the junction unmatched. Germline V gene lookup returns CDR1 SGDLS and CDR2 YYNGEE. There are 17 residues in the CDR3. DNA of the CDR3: TGTGCCAGCAGCGTAGGGATTAGCGGGGGTCACCAAGAGACCCAGTACTTC. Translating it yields CASSVGISGGHQETQYF.

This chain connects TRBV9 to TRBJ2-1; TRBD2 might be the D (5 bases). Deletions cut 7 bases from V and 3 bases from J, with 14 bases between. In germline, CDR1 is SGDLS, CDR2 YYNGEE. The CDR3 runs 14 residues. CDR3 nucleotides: TGTGCCAGCTCTCGAGCGGACCTCTACAATGAGCAGTTCTTC. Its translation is CASSRADLYNEQFF. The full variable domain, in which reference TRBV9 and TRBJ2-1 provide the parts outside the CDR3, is DSGVTQTPKHLITATGQRVTLRCSPRSGDLSVYWYQQSLDQGLQFLIQYYNGEERAKGNILERFSAQQFPDLHSELNLSSLELGDSALYFCASSRADLYNEQFFGPGTRLTVL.

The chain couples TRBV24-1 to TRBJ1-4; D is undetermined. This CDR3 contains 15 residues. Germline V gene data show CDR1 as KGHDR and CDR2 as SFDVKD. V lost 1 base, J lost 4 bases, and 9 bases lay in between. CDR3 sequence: CATSDFGGINEKLFF. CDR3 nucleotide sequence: TGTGCCACCAGTGATTTTGGAGGAATTAATGAAAAACTGTTTTTT.